This T cell receptor (beta chain) derives from a study of shared clonotypes between healthy human individuals. Study overall: A couple of female and a few male donors aged 18 to 49 were enrolled. The study, taken as a whole, reports: An expected dependence of interdonor clonotype sharing on sequencing depth was noted. Shared clonotypes: approximately 4.5% naive CD4, roughly 3.8% naive CD8, roughly 2.2% memory CD4, around 0.4% memory CD8. Lower generation probabilities were found for non-shared clonotypes than for those shared by all four donors.

Positive CCR7 selection of CD45RO-negative cells yielded the naive CD8 cells, and terminally differentiated effector memory CD45RA+ cells were excluded. Concerning this clone itself: Its antigen is unidentified.

TCRdb's copy holds only in-frame clones and misses some; the assay was immunoSEQ multiplex PCR. Of a few million clones in the sample, around 93% were seen once. The V end was cut by 6 bases, the J end by 5 bases, with 13 bases between. The CDR3 sequence is 13 residues long. Germline V gene data show CDR1 as MDHEN and CDR2 as SYDVKM. Sequenced input: naive CD8+ T cells from PBMCs. The sequence came from a man aged 18 to 30 in good health. Some clones in this sample may be carry-over from other donors' samples. The J gene is TRBJ1-2, the V gene TRBV28, with D perhaps TRBD1 (5 bases). In DNA, the CDR3 is TGTGCCAGCAGACCGGGGGGAGGGTATGGCTACACCTTC. As protein: CASRPGGGYGYTF.